This T cell receptor beta chain emerged from a study of identical twins. This clonotype was observed a handful of times. The CDR3 has 14 amino acids. Germline V gives CDR1 DFQATT, CDR2 SNEGSKA (reference sequence). V lost 5 bases, J lost 9 bases, and 20 bases lay in between. Each CDR3 protein is one row after TCRdb ran MiXCR on the 5' RACE reads. The table records hundreds of thousands of distinct CDR3 sequences, 18% of them present only once. These same records also appear under a second study, on T cells expressing NK-cell markers. That publication notes: An anti-gamma-delta TCR antibody confined sorting to alpha-beta TCR T cells across several of the experiments.

Sequencing used PBMCs. The receptor was derived from a woman between 18 and 29 years old in good health. The chain is built from TRBV20-1 and TRBJ2-1; possibly TRBD2 for D (6 bases). The CDR3 region has the DNA TGCAGTGCTCACCGGGACTCCGGACCCTTTGAGCAGTTCTTC. It encodes CSAHRDSGPFEQFF.